Included here is one TCR beta chain sequence, with context. Its antigen is unidentified. It was cDNA, reverse transcribed from extracted RNA, that served as the sequencing template. Profiling relied on immunoSEQ multiplex PCR, and the TCRdb table lists in-frame clones only, not all of them. The table lists approximately 170,000 clones, around 60% of them singletons. Treatment meaning: oral pan-JAK inhibitor, 5-10 mg twice daily. Sampling of alopecia areata patients yielded lesional scalp punch biopsies as well as peripheral blood. The sample is drawn from a study of CD8+ T cells in alopecia areata. Study outcomes and limitations: Between patients, shared TCR sequences were less clear than in mice. This was possibly due in part to HLA diversity in the patient population. Higher clonality was seen in lesional scalp than in normal scalp, especially in alopecia totalis/universalis. Scalp clonality, together with expanded CD8+ clones among the top 100, fell significantly with tofacitinib.

There are 14 residues in the CDR3. V gave up 4 bases and J gave up 8 bases, with 13 bases separating them. The V gene's germline CDR1 is SGHRS and CDR2 YFSETQ. This chain connects TRBV5-1 to TRBJ2-6; D may match TRBD1 or TRBD2 (6 bases each). This TCR came from a human donor with alopecia areata. Specimen: CD4+ T cells sorted from blood, collected at week 4, from a patient treated with tofacitinib. CDR3 nucleotide sequence: TGCGCCAGCAGCCCCACGGGGGACACCAACGTCCTGACTTTC. Its protein is CASSPTGDTNVLTF.